This TCR beta chain is drawn from a study of cytomegalovirus exposure and HLA in healthy donors. Clones were read by immunoSEQ multiplex PCR, and TCRdb kept only the in-frame ones, dropping some. The table shows approximately 270,000 clones, with approximately 86% occurring only once. This TCR came from a woman aged 18-29 years in good health and CMV-seronegative. Sequenced: PBMCs.

DNA for the CDR3: TGTGCCAGCAGTGAATACGCGGGGAACACCGGGGAGCTGTTTTTT. This gives the protein CASSEYAGNTGELFF. This chain joins TRBV25-1 and TRBJ2-2, with a weak D call TRBD2 (5 bases). The V gene lost 0 bases and the J gene lost 1 base, with 6 bases spanning the gap. Germline CDR1 reads MGHDK; CDR2 reads SYGVNS. CDR3 length: 15 amino acids.